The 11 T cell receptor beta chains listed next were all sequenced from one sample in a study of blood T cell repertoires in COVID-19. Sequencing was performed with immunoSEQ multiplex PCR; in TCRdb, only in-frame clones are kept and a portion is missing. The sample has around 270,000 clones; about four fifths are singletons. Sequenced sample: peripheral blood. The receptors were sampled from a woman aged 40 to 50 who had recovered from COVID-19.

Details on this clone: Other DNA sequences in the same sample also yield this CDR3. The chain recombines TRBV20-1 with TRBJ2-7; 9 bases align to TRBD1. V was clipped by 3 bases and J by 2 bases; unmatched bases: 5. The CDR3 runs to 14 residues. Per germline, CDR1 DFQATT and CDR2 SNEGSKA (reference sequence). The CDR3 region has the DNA TGCAGTGCTAGTGGGGGACAGGGAACCTACGAGCAGTACTTC. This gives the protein CSASGGQGTYEQYF.

Written as DNA, the CDR3 is TGTGCCAGCAGCGGCAGGGACAGGATGAACACTGAAGCTTTCTTT. It translates to CASSGRDRMNTEAFF. The chain links TRBV5-6 to TRBJ1-1; TRBD1 matches at 8 bases. CDR3 length equals 15 residues. V gave up 4 bases and J gave up 0 bases; unmatched junction bases: 5. CDR1 and CDR2 (germline): SGHDT, YYEEEE.

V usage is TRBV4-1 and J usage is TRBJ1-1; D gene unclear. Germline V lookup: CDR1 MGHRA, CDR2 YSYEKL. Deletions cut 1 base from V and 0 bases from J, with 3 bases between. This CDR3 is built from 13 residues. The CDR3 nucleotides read TGCGCCAGCAGCCAAGTAGTGAACACTGAAGCTTTCTTT. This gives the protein CASSQVVNTEAFF.

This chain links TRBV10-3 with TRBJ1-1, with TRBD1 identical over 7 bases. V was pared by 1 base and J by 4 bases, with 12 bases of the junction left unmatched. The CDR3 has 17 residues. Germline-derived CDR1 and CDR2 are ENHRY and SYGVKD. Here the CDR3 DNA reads TGTGCCATCAGTGAGTGGCGTAGGGGGCTGGGGAGCACTGAAGCTTTCTTT. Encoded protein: CAISEWRRGLGSTEAFF.

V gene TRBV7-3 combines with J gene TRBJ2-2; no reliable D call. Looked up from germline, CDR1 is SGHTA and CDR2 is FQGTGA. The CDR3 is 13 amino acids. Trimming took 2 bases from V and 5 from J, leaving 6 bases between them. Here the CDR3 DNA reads TGTGCCAGCAGCTTACTAGGTACCGGGGAGCTGTTTTTT. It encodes CASSLLGTGELFF. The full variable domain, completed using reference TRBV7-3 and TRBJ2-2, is GAGVSQTPSNKVTEKGKYVELRCDPISGHTALYWYRQSLGQGPEFLIYFQGTGAADDSGLPNDRFFAVRPEGSVSTLKIQRTERGDSAVYLCASSLLGTGELFFGEGSRLTVL.

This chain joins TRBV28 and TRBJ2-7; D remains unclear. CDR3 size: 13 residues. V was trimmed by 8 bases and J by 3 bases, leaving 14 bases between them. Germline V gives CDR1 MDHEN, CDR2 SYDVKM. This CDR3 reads CASGLDLDYEQYF. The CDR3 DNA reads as TGTGCCAGCGGCCTCGACTTAGACTACGAGCAGTACTTC.

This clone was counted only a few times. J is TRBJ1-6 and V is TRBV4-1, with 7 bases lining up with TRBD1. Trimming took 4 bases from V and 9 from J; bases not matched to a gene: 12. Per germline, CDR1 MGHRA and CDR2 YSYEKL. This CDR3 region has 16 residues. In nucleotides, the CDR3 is TGCGCCAGCAGCCTTTACAGGGGTTTCGGGGTTTCACCCCTCCACTTT. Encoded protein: CASSLYRGFGVSPLHF.

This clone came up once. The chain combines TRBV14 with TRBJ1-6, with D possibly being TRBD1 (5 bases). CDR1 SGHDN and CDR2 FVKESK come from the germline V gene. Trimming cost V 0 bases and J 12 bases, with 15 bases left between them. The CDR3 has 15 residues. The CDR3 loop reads CASSQEGLGPGPLHF. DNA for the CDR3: TGTGCCAGCAGCCAAGAAGGTTTGGGGCCCGGACCCCTCCACTTT.

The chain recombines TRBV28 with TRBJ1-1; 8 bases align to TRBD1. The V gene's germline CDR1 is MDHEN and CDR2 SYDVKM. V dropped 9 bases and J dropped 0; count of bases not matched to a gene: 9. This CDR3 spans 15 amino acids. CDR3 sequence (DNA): TGTGCCAGTAACCCTCCGGACAGGGTGAACACTGAAGCTTTCTTT. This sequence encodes CASNPPDRVNTEAFF.

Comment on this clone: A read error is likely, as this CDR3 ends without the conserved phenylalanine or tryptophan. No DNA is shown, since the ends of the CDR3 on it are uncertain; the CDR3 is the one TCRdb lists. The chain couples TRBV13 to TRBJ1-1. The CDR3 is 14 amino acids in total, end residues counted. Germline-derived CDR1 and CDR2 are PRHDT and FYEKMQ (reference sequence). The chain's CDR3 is CASSLGASPTSLLV.

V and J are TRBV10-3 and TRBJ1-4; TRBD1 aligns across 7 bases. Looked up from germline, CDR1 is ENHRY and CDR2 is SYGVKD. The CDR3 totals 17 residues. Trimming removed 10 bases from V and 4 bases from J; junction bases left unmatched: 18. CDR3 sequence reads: CASRQGVSLNDNEKLFF. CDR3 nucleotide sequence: TGTGCCAGCCGACAGGGTGTCTCACTAAATGATAATGAAAAACTGTTTTTT.